This is a list of T cell receptor beta chains from one sample in a study of cytomegalovirus exposure and HLA in healthy donors. Sequencing used immunoSEQ multiplex PCR; TCRdb keeps in-frame clones, though not all of them. Found here are some 90,000 clones, around 80% of them singletons; the top ten hold 4.4%. The specimen was PBMCs. The receptors come from a male donor in good health and CMV-seropositive. CDR3s include the opening cysteine and the closing phenylalanine or tryptophan. D genes are given only for firm matches. Some rows mark clone size as missing; the rest say once, few, many or name a class of expanded clone.

D	length	J	V	size	CDR3	DNA
-	16	TRBJ2-6	TRBV27	few	CASSLRGPSGANVLTF	TGTGCCAGCAGTTTGCGGGGACCCTCTGGGGCCAACGTCCTGACTTTC
TRBD1	15	TRBJ1-4	TRBV5-4	-	CASSSRTGGIEKLFF	TGTGCCAGCAGCTCTAGGACAGGGGGTATTGAAAAACTGTTTTTT
-	14	TRBJ2-2	TRBV5-1	-	CASSWGGDTGELFF	TGCGCCAGCAGCTGGGGAGGTGACACCGGGGAGCTGTTTTTT
-	14	TRBJ1-2	TRBV28	-	CASSLQRANYGYTF	TGTGCCAGCAGTTTGCAGAGGGCTAACTATGGCTACACCTTC
-	15	TRBJ2-3	TRBV7-2	-	CASSLVAKNTDTQYF	TGTGCCAGCAGCTTAGTAGCGAAAAACACAGATACGCAGTATTTT
TRBD1	16	TRBJ2-2	TRBV5-4	-	CASSLEGQVNTGELFF	TGTGCCAGCAGCTTGGAGGGACAGGTTAACACCGGGGAGCTGTTTTTT
-	13	TRBJ1-2	TRBV10-3	-	CAISDITVRGYTF	TGTGCCATCAGTGATATAACAGTTCGGGGCTACACCTTC
-	17	TRBJ1-3	TRBV6-1	once	CASSEIWLGRARNTIYF	TGTGCCAGCAGTGAAATTTGGTTGGGGAGGGCGCGAAACACCATATATTTT
TRBD1	13	TRBJ1-2	TRBV5-6	-	CASSKDRDYGYTF	TGTGCCAGCAGCAAGGACAGGGACTATGGCTACACCTTC
-	13	TRBJ2-3	TRBV2	-	CASSGTRTDTQYF	TGTGCCAGCAGTGGGACTCGCACAGATACGCAGTATTTT
TRBD1	15	TRBJ1-1	TRBV7-8	-	CASSLSGTGKALAFF	TGTGCCAGCAGCTTATCCGGGACAGGAAAAGCACTAGCTTTCTTT
TRBD1	13	TRBJ1-2	TRBV29-1	once	CSADPTGGNGYTF	TGCAGCGCCGACCCGACAGGGGGCAATGGCTACACCTTC
TRBD1	15	TRBJ2-7	TRBV7-9	-	CASSAGLFQGAEQYF	TGTGCCAGCAGCGCTGGACTATTTCAGGGGGCCGAGCAGTACTTC
TRBD2	15	TRBJ2-2	TRBV5-1	-	CASSFSGGYTGELFF	TGCGCCAGCAGCTTCTCGGGAGGGTACACCGGGGAGCTGTTTTTT
-	14	TRBJ1-5	TRBV4-1	few	CASSPLRENQPQHF	TGCGCCAGCAGCCCACTCAGGGAAAATCAGCCCCAGCATTTT
TRBD1	15	TRBJ2-5	TRBV5-6	-	CASSLVQGNYETQYF	TGTGCCAGCAGCTTGGTACAGGGGAATTACGAGACCCAGTACTTC
-	16	TRBJ1-1	TRBV23-1	-	CASSQSERGSNTEAFF	TGCGCCAGCAGTCAATCGGAACGGGGGAGTAACACTGAAGCTTTCTTT
-	19	TRBJ2-4	TRBV27	once	CASSSPRSTGLVPKNIQYF	TGTGCCAGCAGTTCCCCCCGTTCCACCGGGTTGGTGCCCAAAAACATTCAGTACTTC
-	13	TRBJ1-3	TRBV7-8	-	CASSSGPGNTIYF	TGTGCCAGCAGCTCCGGTCCAGGGAACACCATATATTTT
-	13	TRBJ1-1	TRBV2	-	CARKGSRDTEAFF	TGTGCCAGGAAAGGGAGTCGGGACACTGAAGCTTTCTTT
TRBD2	15	TRBJ2-7	TRBV5-4	-	CASSSGTSRYLEQYF	TGTGCCAGCAGCTCCGGGACTAGCAGATATCTCGAGCAGTACTTC
TRBD1	16	TRBJ1-2	TRBV19	-	CASSIGTGFGIFGYTF	TGTGCCAGTAGTATTGGGACAGGGTTCGGAATTTTCGGCTACACCTTC
-	19	TRBJ2-3	TRBV21-1	-	CASSKAHRDRGPGTDTQYF	TGTGCCAGCAGCAAAGCCCACCGGGACAGGGGGCCGGGCACAGATACGCAGTATTTT
TRBD2	18	TRBJ2-7	TRBV27	-	CATRAGLAGGWSSYEQYF	TGTGCCACCCGAGCGGGACTAGCGGGAGGCTGGAGCTCCTACGAGCAGTACTTC